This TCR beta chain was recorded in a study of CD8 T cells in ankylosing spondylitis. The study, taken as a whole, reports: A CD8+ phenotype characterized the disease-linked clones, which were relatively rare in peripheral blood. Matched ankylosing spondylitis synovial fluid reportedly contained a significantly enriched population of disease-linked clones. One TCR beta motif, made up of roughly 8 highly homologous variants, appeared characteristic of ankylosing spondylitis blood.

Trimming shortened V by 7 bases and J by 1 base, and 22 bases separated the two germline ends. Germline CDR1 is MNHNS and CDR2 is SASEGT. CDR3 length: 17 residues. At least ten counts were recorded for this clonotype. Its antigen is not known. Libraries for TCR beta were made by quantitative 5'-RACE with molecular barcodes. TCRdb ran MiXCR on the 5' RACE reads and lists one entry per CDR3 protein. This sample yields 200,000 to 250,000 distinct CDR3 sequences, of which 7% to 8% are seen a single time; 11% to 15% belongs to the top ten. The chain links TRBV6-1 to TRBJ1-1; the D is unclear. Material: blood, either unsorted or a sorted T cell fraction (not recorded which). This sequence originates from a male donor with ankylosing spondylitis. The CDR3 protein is CASTRLNGFPGNTEAFF. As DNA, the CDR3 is TGTGCCAGCACCCGATTGAATGGCTTCCCTGGGAACACTGAAGCTTTCTTT.